This TCR beta chain was sequenced during a study of T-cell reconstitution after alpha-beta-depleted transplantation in children (dated by TCRdb to between 2015 and 2016). Background for the entire study: T-cell immune reconstitution after TCRalphabeta/CD19-depleted allogeneic hematopoietic cell transplantation in children was quantitatively tracked in the study by means of TCR repertoire profiling.

The library came from PCR. The sample was run on an Illumina HiSeq 2500. To normalize quantification of the TCRbeta repertoire, the TCR libraries were built with molecular barcoding that relied on unique molecular identifiers. Clones were called with MiXCR by TCRdb after fastp trimmed the public reads at Q25, and only in-frame beta chains were retained. A single entry per CDR3 protein holds the most common genes and DNA from its merged rows. This sample is represented by 450,000 to 500,000 distinct CDR3 sequences; around 12% of them were singletons. Around 5.8% of the sample is in the top ten clones. Taken from the germline V gene (reference sequence), the CDR1 and CDR2 loops are SGHAT and FQDESV. After removal of 2 bases from V and 3 bases from J, the junction retains 11 bases not matched to a gene. From the cysteine through the phenylalanine, the CDR3 covers 17 amino acids. Only the CDR3 portion is preserved as DNA: 51 bases, with reading frame beginning at the first base.

This clonotype was found a few times. It lacks a known antigen. Base qualities are not recorded, but no much larger clone differs from it by a single base. Here the chain combines TRBV11-1 and TRBJ2-3; 7 bases in the middle match TRBD1. The sequence came from a human donor who donated a stem cell graft to a child with combined immunodeficiency. The starting material was PBMCs from the stem cell graft donor, obtained from the stem cell graft. The encoded CDR3 is CASSLIPGGRGTDTQYF. The nucleotide sequence is TGTGCCAGCAGCTTAATCCCCGGTGGCAGGGGGACAGATACGCAGTATTTT.